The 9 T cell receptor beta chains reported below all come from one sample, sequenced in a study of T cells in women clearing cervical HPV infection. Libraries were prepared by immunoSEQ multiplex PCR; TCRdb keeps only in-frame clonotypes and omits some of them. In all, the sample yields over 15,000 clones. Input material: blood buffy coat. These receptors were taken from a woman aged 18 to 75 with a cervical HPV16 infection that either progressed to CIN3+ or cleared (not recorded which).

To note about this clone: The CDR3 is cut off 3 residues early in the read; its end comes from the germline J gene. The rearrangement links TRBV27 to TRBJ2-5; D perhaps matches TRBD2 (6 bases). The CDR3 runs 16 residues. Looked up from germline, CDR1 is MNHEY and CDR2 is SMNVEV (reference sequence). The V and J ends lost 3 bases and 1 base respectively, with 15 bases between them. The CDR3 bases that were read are TGTGCCAGCAGTTTCAGGTCGGGGGAGATCCAAGAGACC. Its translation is CASSFRSGEIQET. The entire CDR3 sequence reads CASSFRSGEIQETQYF.

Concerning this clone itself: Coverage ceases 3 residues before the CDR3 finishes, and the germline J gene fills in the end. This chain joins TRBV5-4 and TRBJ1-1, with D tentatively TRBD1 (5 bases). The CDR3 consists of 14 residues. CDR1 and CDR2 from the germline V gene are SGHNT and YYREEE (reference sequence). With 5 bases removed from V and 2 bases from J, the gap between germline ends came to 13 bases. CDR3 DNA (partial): TGTGCCAGCAGTGGGGCGGGGGGAAACACTGAA. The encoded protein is CASSGAGGNTE. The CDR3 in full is CASSGAGGNTEAFF. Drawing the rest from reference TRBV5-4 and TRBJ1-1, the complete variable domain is ETGVTQSPTHLIKTRGQQVTLRCSSQSGHNTVSWYQQALGQGPQFIFQYYREEENGRGNFPPRFSGLQFPNYSSELNVNALELDDSALYLCASSGAGGNTEAFFGQGTRLTVV.

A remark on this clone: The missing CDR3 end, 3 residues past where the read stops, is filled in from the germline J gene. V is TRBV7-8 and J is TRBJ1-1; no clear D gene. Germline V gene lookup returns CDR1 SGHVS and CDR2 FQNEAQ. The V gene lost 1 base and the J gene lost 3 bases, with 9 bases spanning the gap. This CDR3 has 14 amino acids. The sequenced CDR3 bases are TGTGCCAGCAGCTTAGGGCACCTCGACACTGAA. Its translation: CASSLGHLDTE. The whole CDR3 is CASSLGHLDTEAFF.

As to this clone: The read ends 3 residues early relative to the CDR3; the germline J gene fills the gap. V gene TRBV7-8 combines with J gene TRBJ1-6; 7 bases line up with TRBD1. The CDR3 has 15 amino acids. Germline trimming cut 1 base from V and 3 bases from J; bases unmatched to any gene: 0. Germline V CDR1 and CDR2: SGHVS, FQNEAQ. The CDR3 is CASSLGDSYNSPLHF. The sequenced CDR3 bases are TGTGCCAGCAGCTTAGGGGACAGCTATAATTCACCC.

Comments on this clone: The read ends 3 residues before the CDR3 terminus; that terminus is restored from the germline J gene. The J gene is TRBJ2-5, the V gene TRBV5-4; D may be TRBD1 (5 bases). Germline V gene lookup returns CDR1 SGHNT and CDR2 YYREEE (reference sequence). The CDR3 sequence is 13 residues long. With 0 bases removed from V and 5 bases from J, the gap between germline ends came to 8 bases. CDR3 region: CASSLEGLETQYF. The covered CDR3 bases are TGTGCCAGCAGCTTGGAGGGGCTGGAGACC.

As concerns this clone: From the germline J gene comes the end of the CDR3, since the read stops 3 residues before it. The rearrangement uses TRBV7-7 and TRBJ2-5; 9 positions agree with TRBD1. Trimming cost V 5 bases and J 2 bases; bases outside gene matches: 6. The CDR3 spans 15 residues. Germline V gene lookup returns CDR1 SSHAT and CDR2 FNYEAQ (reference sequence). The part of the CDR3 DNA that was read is TGTGCCAGCAGCATCAACAGGGGGCGGCAAGAGACC. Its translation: CASSINRGRQET. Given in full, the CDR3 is CASSINRGRQETQYF.

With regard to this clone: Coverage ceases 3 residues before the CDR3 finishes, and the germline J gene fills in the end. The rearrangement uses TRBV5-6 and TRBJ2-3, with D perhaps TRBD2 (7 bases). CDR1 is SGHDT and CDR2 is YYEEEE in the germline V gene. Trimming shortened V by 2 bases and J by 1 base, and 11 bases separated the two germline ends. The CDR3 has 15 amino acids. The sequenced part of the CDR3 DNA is TGTGCCAGCAGCTTAGGGGGGGACCGCACAGATACG. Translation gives CASSLGGDRTDT. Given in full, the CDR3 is CASSLGGDRTDTQYF.

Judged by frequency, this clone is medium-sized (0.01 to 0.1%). CDR3 DNA, as far as it was read: TGCAGCGTGCCGCTGCAGGCGAGGGCAGATACG. It yields the protein CSVPLQARADT. The full CDR3 is CSVPLQARADTQYF. V gene TRBV29-1 combines with J gene TRBJ2-3; D may be TRBD2 (5 bases). The read terminates 3 residues before the CDR3 end, so the remaining end is supplied by the germline J gene. V was pared by 6 bases and J by 4 bases, with 17 bases between. Germline V gene sequence: CDR1 SQVTM, CDR2 ANQGSEA. The CDR3 is 14 residues long.

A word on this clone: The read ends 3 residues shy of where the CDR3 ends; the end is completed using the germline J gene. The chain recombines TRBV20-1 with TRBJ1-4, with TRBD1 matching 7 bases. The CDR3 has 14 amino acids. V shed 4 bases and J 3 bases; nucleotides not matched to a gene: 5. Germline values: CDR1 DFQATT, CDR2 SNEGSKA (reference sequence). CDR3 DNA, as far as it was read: TGCAGTGCTAAACCGGGACAGCCTAATGAAAAA. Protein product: CSAKPGQPNEK. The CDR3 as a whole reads CSAKPGQPNEKLFF.